The subject of this entry is one T cell receptor beta chain. The PCR contained 60 Vbeta and 13 Jbeta primers. Clones were read by immunoSEQ multiplex PCR, and TCRdb kept only the in-frame ones, dropping some. This table has fewer than 180,000 clones, under 75% appearing once. The sample belongs to a study of cytomegalovirus exposure and HLA in healthy donors. Per germline, CDR1 SGHDT and CDR2 YYEEEE. This CDR3 contains 14 residues. Trimming took off 1 base at V and 2 bases at J, with 9 bases between the two ends. Material for sequencing was PBMCs. The clonotype was recovered from a woman aged 55-69 years in good health and CMV-seropositive. This chain joins TRBV5-6 and TRBJ1-1, with unresolved D. The CDR3 is CASSLRDTNTEAFF. The DNA for the CDR3 is TGTGCCAGCAGCTTGCGCGACACAAACACTGAAGCTTTCTTT.